The following is a T cell receptor (beta chain) sequence with its context. Which antigen it targets is not known. The data stem from a study of cytomegalovirus exposure and HLA in healthy donors (dated by TCRdb to about 2017). Concerning the study at large: An earlier analysis of several hundred of the donors reported about 290 Gb of sequence data and some 120 million unique TCR beta sequences from roughly 180 million T cells. Around 320 gigabases of sequencing data and tens of millions of unique TCR sequences were included in an early release covering over 600 HLA-typed donors. Of the approximately 400 genotyped donors, 65% to 90% fell in the genetic ancestry cluster associated with self-reported Caucasian donors. The study aimed to test whether signatures of past pathogen exposure could be identified by cataloging public T cell receptors. The T cell repertoires of around 730 subjects were profiled by immunosequencing and related to cytomegalovirus serostatus. A separate validation cohort of approximately 120 different subjects was used in addition to the roughly 670-subject first cohort. High-throughput TCR immunosequencing, statistical association of individual TCRs with disease status, and machine learning were combined to predict cytomegalovirus infection status. A later analysis re-examined previously published TCR beta repertoires from around 670 donors and added high-resolution HLA genotyping to investigate patterns of TCR occurrence. The later analysis used no new phenotypic data to find candidate immune exposures, relying instead on TCR beta sequences and their occurrence across donors. An earlier analysis of several hundred of the donors applied high-throughput TCR beta sequencing to assess whether each TCR beta V gene segment acted as functional or pseudogenic. Donor age, sex, ethnicity and CMV serostatus were compiled alongside the repertoire data. In a later genetic analysis, genome-wide SNP genotypes for about three fifths of the roughly 670 donors were used, and that subset was treated as a discovery cohort. All discovery cohort repertoires had been generated on a single sequencing platform. HLA typing covered class I and class II loci at four-digit resolution. The number of typed donors differed by locus: roughly 629-630 for A, B, C, DRB1 and DQB1; 500 to 550 for DQA1; 600 to 610 for DPA1; and approximately 450 for DPB1. Roughly 5 DR-DQ haplotypes were handled as single units for association and clustering, since linkage in the cohort was strong. On average, 235,054 unique TCR beta nucleotide sequences were sequenced per donor among 398 genotyped donors of the cohort, with roughly 18% of those sequences being non-productive.

The cohort comprised 710 or so healthy bone marrow donors. At the time of sampling, all cohort members were nominally healthy, though unrecorded immune exposures were likely present. The donor tested CMV seronegative and was one of the 352 seronegative cohort members. Every donor gave a peripheral blood sample, and the peripheral blood mononuclear cells from that sample were used for TCR beta sequencing. The Qiagen DNeasy Blood Extraction Kit was used to extract genomic DNA from the blood cell samples. V ends up 3 bases short and J 5 bases short, with an unmatched junction base count of 11. Inclusive of the bounding cysteine and phenylalanine, the CDR3 is 15 residues long. The CDR3 DNA has 45 bases and is translated from base 1. CDR1 SGHRS and CDR2 YFSETQ are derived from the germline V gene. The library was prepared using the immunoSEQ multiplex PCR assay. The multiplex PCR relied on a mix of 60 forward primers for TCR Vbeta segments and 13 reverse primers for TCR Jbeta segments. The CDR3 region of rearranged TCR beta genes was amplified from genomic DNA with a multiplex PCR assay. The amplified TCR beta libraries were sequenced on the Illumina HiSeq System as 87-base-pair reads. As for the authors' bioinformatics: A later analysis tallied tens of millions of unique TCR beta chains across the 666 repertoires, and 10 million to 11 million of those chains were shared by two or more donors. Raw reads were error-corrected and collapsed into unique sequences with a nearest-neighbor algorithm that merged closely related sequences to remove PCR and sequencing errors. V, D and J gene segments were assigned by aligning CDR3 sequences to IMGT reference sequences. For a sequence to be retained, a match of at least six nucleotides was required to both a V gene segment and a J gene segment. A rearrangement counted as productive if the CDR3 had no stop codons and remained in frame with V and J, and every other rearrangement counted as non-productive. CDR3 was defined by IMGT convention, running from the second conserved V-encoded cysteine to the conserved J-encoded phenylalanine. The earlier analysis of fewer than 700 of the donors excluded sequences that lacked an unambiguous match to a single V gene segment. An earlier analysis of several hundred of the donors called V segments functional above 56.7% productive rearrangements and segregating when the between-donor standard deviation exceeded 5%. To diagnose cytomegalovirus status from the catalog of TCR beta chain sequences, a statistical classification framework was built. A later analysis assigned V and J genes by comparing TCR nucleotide sequences with IMGT/GENE-DB human TR gene sequences. A later analysis assigned CDR3 sequences and most-parsimonious VDJ recombination scenarios with the TCRdist pipeline. A later analysis defined each TCR beta chain by its CDR3 amino acid sequence plus V-gene family, and excluded reads lacking a unique V-gene family. As a way to deal with suspected cross-contamination and a sequencing artifact, a later analysis dropped over 550 nucleotide sequences that were highly shared and had low generation probability. In a later analysis, a clonal expansion index for each public chain was calculated from normalized within-repertoire ranks of inferred template counts. A later analysis computed generation probabilities with a VDJ recombination model fitted to out-of-frame rearrangements, and checked the results against IGoR. Hypergeometric tests were used in a later analysis to score TCR-TCR, TCR-HLA and TCR-CMV co-occurrence, with a repertoire-size bias correction applied to the TCR pairs. A later analysis estimated false discovery rates by permuting HLA or CMV assignments 20 times. A later analysis grouped co-occurring TCRs with DBSCAN, adding TCRdist sequence similarity when clustering within HLA-allele-positive subsets. Co-occurrence clustering excluded repertoires with fewer than 30,000 or more than 120,000 public chains, plus five with anomalous nucleotide sharing. This is the immuneACCESS table as TCRdb keeps it, with only in-frame sequences that have V and J called. A part of the clones is gone; compared with another copy, unresolved V genes explain less than half, and the rest is unexplained. Clonal size and the V and J genes are those of that table, whereas D and trimming came from the DNA. The sample's table lists a count of about 54,000 clones. The ten most abundant clones make up approximately 7% of the sample.

Results and caveats for the whole study, not just this receptor: Some IMGT-functional V segments, including TRBV6-2 and TRBV6-3, could not be distinguished by the 87-base-pair reads and were therefore excluded. In a later analysis, the rate of TCR association differed among HLA loci, with DRB1 alleles having the most associated TCRs and HLA-C alleles having the fewest. In a later analysis, HLA-associated TCR beta chains were found to be more clonally expanded and to have lower generation probabilities than equally common non-associated chains. A further reported finding was that TCR beta sequences accurately predicted the HLA-A and HLA-B alleles for most subjects in the first cohort. The only immune exposure information available for the cohort was CMV serostatus. Correlated functional status among segregating V segments might reflect linkage disequilibrium, but an unknown experimental factor could not be ruled out. Because HLA typing was unavailable for some donors at each locus, only the typed subset was used in association tests. The study listed approximately 160 TCR beta chains as associated with cytomegalovirus. A few of the identified cytomegalovirus-associated TCR beta chains were confirmed in vitro to be specific for cytomegalovirus antigens. Cytomegalovirus status was reported to be diagnosed by the classifier with high specificity and sensitivity in both the original and validation cohorts. In a later analysis, several top co-occurrence clusters were reported to appear linked to parvovirus B19, influenza, CMV and Epstein-Barr virus. While some public TCRs were present in many individuals, most TCR sequences turned up only very rarely across donors. Only TCR beta chains were sequenced in this cohort, and the absence of alpha or paired-chain data limited detectable features. V-gene and J-gene trimming of TCR beta chains was associated with a missense DCLRE1C variant in a later genetic analysis, and the association was replicated in an independent cohort. According to a later analysis, most CMV-associated TCR beta chains appeared to be HLA-restricted, and the HLA associations seemed to be driven largely by CMV exposure. A later genetic analysis reported fewer N-insertions in productive TCRs among donors in an Asian-associated ancestry cluster than the roughly 620-donor mean. A cluster of highly shared sequence variants was judged likely to represent a technical artifact of the sequencing pipeline. Because counts were too low, 15 or so rarely observed V segments, including chromosome 9 orphons, were excluded from the earlier analysis of several hundred of the donors. The authors suggested that the approach could potentially be generalized to other disease states and immunological phenotypes. Sequencing depth was assumed to be roughly uniform across donors in the presence/absence analyses, though that assumption may not hold. In an earlier analysis of 587 of the donors, most TCR beta V segments were observed in productive rearrangements about 87% or about 30% of the time, broadly matching IMGT annotations. At a false discovery rate of 0.05, a later analysis linked about 17,000 TCR beta sequences to specific HLA alleles. When HLA alleles, especially DR and DQ, strongly co-occurred, TCR associations were difficult to assign to individual alleles.

This receptor chain uses TRBV5-1 and TRBJ2-7, and TRBD2 aligns with 7 junction nucleotides. The receptor's source is a woman between 40 and 55 years old in good health and CMV-seronegative. The sequenced material came from PBMCs. The CDR3 protein: CASSSEGRAVHEQYF. The DNA sequence is as follows: TGCGCCAGCAGCTCCGAGGGGAGGGCCGTCCACGAGCAGTACTTC.